What follows are 10 T cell receptor beta chains derived from one specimen sequenced in a study of blood T cell repertoires in COVID-19. Data came from immunoSEQ multiplex PCR; TCRdb stores just in-frame clones and leaves some out. The sample lists more than 85,000 clones; about 90% were seen once. The sample was peripheral blood. All receptors come from a human donor in a cohort sampled during active COVID-19.

Ten or more counts support this clone. The chain is built from TRBV19 and TRBJ2-3; possibly TRBD2 for D (6 bases). Germline lookup yields CDR1 LNHDA and CDR2 SQIVND (reference sequence). This CDR3 is built from 15 residues. The V end lost 3 bases, the J end lost 2 bases, and 12 bases lay between the germline ends. CDR3 DNA sequence: TGTGCCAGTAGTATTAACGGGGAGGTCACAGATACGCAGTATTTT. This codes for CASSINGEVTDTQYF.

J is TRBJ2-2 and V is TRBV7-2; tentative D call: TRBD2 (6 bases). The CDR3 length is 14 residues. Trimming left V 6 bases short and J 4 bases short, with 12 bases between. Per germline, CDR1 SGHTA and CDR2 FQGNSA. The CDR3 here is CASSAGTSTGELFF. CDR3 bases: TGTGCCAGCAGTGCCGGGACTTCCACCGGGGAGCTGTTTTTT. Variable domain in full (rest from reference TRBV7-2 and TRBJ2-2): GAGVSQSPSNKVTEKGKDVELRCDPISGHTALYWYRQSLGQGLEFLIYFQGNSAPDKSGLPSDRFSAERTGGSVSTLTIQRTQQEDSAVYLCASSAGTSTGELFFGEGSRLTVL.

J is TRBJ2-3 and V is TRBV19; no clear D. This CDR3 contains 16 residues. Trimming pared 1 base from V and 2 bases from J, leaving 13 bases between. The germline CDR1 and CDR2 sequences are LNHDA and SQIVND (reference sequence). The CDR3 is CASSIGASTNTDTQYF. CDR3 sequence (DNA): TGTGCCAGTAGTATAGGGGCCAGCACGAACACAGATACGCAGTATTTT.

Comment on this clone: Likely a read error: the CDR3 ends without its conserved phenylalanine or tryptophan. The DNA is omitted, as the CDR3 cannot be located on it reliably, and the CDR3 follows TCRdb's listing. This sequence joins TRBV5-4 and TRBJ1-4; the table's D call TRBD1 went unverified against the DNA. Germline V gene sequence: CDR1 SGHNT, CDR2 YYREEE (reference sequence). Both ends counted, the CDR3 spans 9 residues. Here the CDR3 reads CASSLEGVI.

This clone has only a few counts. The V and J genes are TRBV11-2 and TRBJ2-7, with TRBD2 identical over 7 bases. The CDR3 length is 15 residues. CDR1 is SGHAT and CDR2 is FQNNGV in the germline V gene. The V and J ends lost 3 bases and 4 bases, in that order; junction bases with no gene match: 9. CDR3 sequence reads: CASSFRLAATYEQYF. The CDR3 DNA sequence: TGTGCCAGCAGCTTTAGACTAGCAGCCACATACGAGCAGTACTTC.

The rearrangement uses TRBV14 and TRBJ1-2; 11 nucleotides match TRBD1. The V gene end was trimmed by 2 bases and the J gene end by 2 bases; junction bases not matched to a gene: 4. Germline CDR1 reads SGHDN; CDR2 reads FVKESK. The CDR3 extends over 16 amino acids. The CDR3 loop is CASSQLRTGGNYGYTF. The CDR3 coding sequence is TGTGCCAGCAGCCAACTTCGGACAGGGGGCAACTATGGCTACACCTTC.

Worth noting for this clone: Different DNA sequences within this sample yield the same CDR3. The gene calls are TRBV7-3 and TRBJ2-3; 9 bases match TRBD2. Unmatched junction bases numbered 5, after V lost 5 bases and J lost 2 bases. Germline loops: CDR1 SGHTA, CDR2 FQGTGA. The CDR3 is 15 residues long. In nucleotides, the CDR3 is TGTGCCAGCAGCCGAGCGGGAGGTTCCACAGATACGCAGTATTTT. This translates into CASSRAGGSTDTQYF.

The chain carries TRBV27 and TRBJ2-1; 13 nucleotides agree with TRBD2. V lost 9 bases, J lost 8 bases, and 22 bases stayed unmatched. Germline CDR1 MNHEY, CDR2 SMNVEV (reference sequence). The CDR3 sequence is 19 residues long. The CDR3 region has the DNA TGTGCCAGAAGCCCCTTACTAGCGGGAGGGCCAGATAGAATCCATGAGCAGTTCTTC. Protein: CARSPLLAGGPDRIHEQFF.

V is TRBV5-8 and J is TRBJ2-1, with 7 positions matching TRBD1. The CDR3 totals 15 residues. V lost 0 bases, J lost 2 bases, and 2 bases stayed unmatched. Per the germline V gene, CDR1 is SGHTS and CDR2 is YDEGEE. CDR3 nucleotide sequence: TGTGCCAGCAGCTTGGGGCAGGGGGCCTACAATGAGCAGTTCTTC. Encoded protein: CASSLGQGAYNEQFF.

The chain couples TRBV18 to TRBJ2-3, with D possibly being TRBD2 (5 bases). The CDR3 runs 14 residues. With 6 bases removed from V and 4 bases from J, the gap between germline ends came to 14 bases. Germline V gene lookup returns CDR1 KGHSH and CDR2 LQKENI. The CDR3 is CASSPKRYADTQYF. The CDR3 DNA reads TGTGCCAGCTCTCCCAAGCGGTATGCAGATACGCAGTATTTT. The entire variable domain, with the rest obtained from reference TRBV18 and TRBJ2-3, is as follows: NAGVMQNPRHLVRRRGQEARLRCSPMKGHSHVYWYRQLPEEGLKFMVYLQKENIIDESGMPKERFSAEFPKEGPSILRIQQVVRGDSAAYFCASSPKRYADTQYFGPGTRLTVL.